A selection of T cell receptor beta chains follows, all from one sample in a study of cytomegalovirus exposure and HLA in healthy donors. The method was immunoSEQ multiplex PCR; TCRdb's version includes in-frame clones alone and lacks a portion of them. This sample has 120,000 to 150,000 clones, with approximately 68% found just once. The sequencing input was PBMCs. The origin of the receptors is a man in his 60s in good health and CMV-seronegative. The CDR3 runs from the conserved cysteine through the conserved F or W. The order of the fields is V gene, clone size, D gene, J gene, CDR3 DNA, CDR3 protein. The D gene is left open where the match is weak. Rows may omit the clone size; those that give it use once, few, many or a size class.

V: TRBV30; size: NA; D: NA; J: TRBJ1-4; DNA: TGTGCCTGGAGTGTATCAGGCTCAACTAATGAAAAACTGTTTTTT; CDR3: CAWSVSGSTNEKLFF
V: TRBV30; size: NA; D: NA; J: TRBJ2-7; DNA: TGTGCCTGGACCCTAGGCCTAGTTCACGAGCAGTACTTC; CDR3: CAWTLGLVHEQYF
V: TRBV10-3; size: once; D: NA; J: TRBJ2-1; DNA: TGTGCCATCAGTCTAGGGGACAATGAGCAGTTCTTC; CDR3: CAISLGDNEQFF
V: TRBV5-4; size: NA; D: TRBD1; J: TRBJ1-4; DNA: TGTGCCAGCAGCTTGAGCGGACAGGGGGCGCTGACTAATGAAAAACTGTTTTTT; CDR3: CASSLSGQGALTNEKLFF
V: TRBV19; size: NA; D: NA; J: TRBJ1-1; DNA: TGTGCCAGTAGTCTTAATTCGAACACTGAAGCTTTCTTT; CDR3: CASSLNSNTEAFF
V: TRBV27; size: NA; D: NA; J: TRBJ2-3; DNA: TGTGCCAGCAGTTTCTCAGGGGCAGATACGCAGTATTTT; CDR3: CASSFSGADTQYF
V: TRBV28; size: once; D: TRBD1; J: TRBJ2-7; DNA: TGTGCCAGCACGGGACAGATCCCCTACGAGCAGTACTTC; CDR3: CASTGQIPYEQYF
V: TRBV6-5; size: NA; D: NA; J: TRBJ2-1; DNA: TGTGCCAGCAGTCTCGACAGTATCAACAATGAGCAGTTCTTC; CDR3: CASSLDSINNEQFF
V: TRBV5-6; size: NA; D: TRBD2; J: TRBJ2-2; DNA: TGTGCCAGCAGCCTTAGCGGGAGGGGGCTGAGGACCGGGGAGCTGTTTTTT; CDR3: CASSLSGRGLRTGELFF
V: TRBV9; size: few; D: NA; J: TRBJ2-2; DNA: TGTGCCAGCAGCGTCGGGGTCCCGAACACCGGGGAGCTGTTTTTT; CDR3: CASSVGVPNTGELFF
V: TRBV30; size: NA; D: NA; J: TRBJ1-3; DNA: TGTGCCTGGAGTGTAAAACCGAGCTCTGGAAACACCATATATTTT; CDR3: CAWSVKPSSGNTIYF
V: TRBV10-1; size: NA; D: TRBD1; J: TRBJ2-5; DNA: TGCGCCAGCAGCCCAGGGGGCGAAGAGACCCAGTACTTC; CDR3: CASSPGGEETQYF
V: TRBV27; size: NA; D: NA; J: TRBJ2-1; DNA: TGTGCCAGCAGTTGGCTCGGGGATCTCAATGAGCAGTTCTTC; CDR3: CASSWLGDLNEQFF
V: TRBV4-2; size: NA; D: NA; J: TRBJ1-1; DNA: TGTGCCAGCAGCCAACGCGGTTTGAACACTGAAGCTTTCTTT; CDR3: CASSQRGLNTEAFF
V: TRBV7-8; size: NA; D: TRBD1; J: TRBJ2-2; DNA: TGTGCCAGCAGCAAACCATCAGGGGGTAACACCGGGGAGCTGTTTTTT; CDR3: CASSKPSGGNTGELFF
V: TRBV5-6; size: NA; D: NA; J: TRBJ1-4; DNA: TGTGCCAGCAGCTTGGGAGGGGGAGATGAAAAACTGTTTTTT; CDR3: CASSLGGGDEKLFF
V: TRBV9; size: NA; D: NA; J: TRBJ1-2; DNA: TGTGCCAGCAGCGTAGTGGCCAACTATGGCTACACCTTC; CDR3: CASSVVANYGYTF
V: TRBV16; size: few; D: NA; J: TRBJ1-2; DNA: TGTGCCAGCAGCCAATCCCAGACTGACTATGGCTACACCTTC; CDR3: CASSQSQTDYGYTF